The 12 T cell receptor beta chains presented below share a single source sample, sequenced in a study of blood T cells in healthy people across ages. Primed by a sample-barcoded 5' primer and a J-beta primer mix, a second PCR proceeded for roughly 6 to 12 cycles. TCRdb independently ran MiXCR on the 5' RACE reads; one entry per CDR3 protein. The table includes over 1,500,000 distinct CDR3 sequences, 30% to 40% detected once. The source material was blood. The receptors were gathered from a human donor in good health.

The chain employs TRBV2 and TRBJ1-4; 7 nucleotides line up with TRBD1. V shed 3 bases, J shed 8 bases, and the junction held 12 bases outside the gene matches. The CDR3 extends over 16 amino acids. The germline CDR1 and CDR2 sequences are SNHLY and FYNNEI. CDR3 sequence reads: CASSDIIGTVYEKLFF. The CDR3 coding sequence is TGTGCCAGCAGTGACATTATCGGGACAGTGTACGAAAAACTGTTTTTT.

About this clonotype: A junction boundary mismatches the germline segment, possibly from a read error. The CDR3 sequence: CASGLLAGTHYEQYF. The DNA of the CDR3 is TGTGCCAGCGGCTTACTAGCGGGGACGCACTACGAGCAGTACTTC. This chain connects TRBV7-2 to TRBJ2-4; 10 bases are a match to TRBD2. The J call is doubtful: the DNA matches TRBJ2-7 better. The CDR3 covers 15 residues. Germline V gene lookup returns CDR1 SGHTA and CDR2 FQGNSA.

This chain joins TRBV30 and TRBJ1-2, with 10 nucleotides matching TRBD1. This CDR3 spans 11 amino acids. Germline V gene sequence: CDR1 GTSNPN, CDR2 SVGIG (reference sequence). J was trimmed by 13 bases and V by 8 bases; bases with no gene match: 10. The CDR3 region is CAGGQGSFVTF. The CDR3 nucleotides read TGTGCCGGGGGACAGGGGTCTTTCGTCACCTTC.

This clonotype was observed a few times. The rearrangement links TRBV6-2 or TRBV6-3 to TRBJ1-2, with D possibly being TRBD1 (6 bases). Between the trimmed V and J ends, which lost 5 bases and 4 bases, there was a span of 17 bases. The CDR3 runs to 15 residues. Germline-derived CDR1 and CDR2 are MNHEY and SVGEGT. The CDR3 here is CASSPRDKRSYGYTF. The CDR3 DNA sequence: TGTGCCAGCAGTCCACGGGACAAAAGGAGCTATGGCTACACCTTC.

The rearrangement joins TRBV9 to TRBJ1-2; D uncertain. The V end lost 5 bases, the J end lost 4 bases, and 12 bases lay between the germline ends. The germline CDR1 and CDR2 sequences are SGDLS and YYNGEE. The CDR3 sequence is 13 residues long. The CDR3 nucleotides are TGTGCCAGCAGTGGCTACCAATTCTATGGCTACACCTTC. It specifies CASSGYQFYGYTF.

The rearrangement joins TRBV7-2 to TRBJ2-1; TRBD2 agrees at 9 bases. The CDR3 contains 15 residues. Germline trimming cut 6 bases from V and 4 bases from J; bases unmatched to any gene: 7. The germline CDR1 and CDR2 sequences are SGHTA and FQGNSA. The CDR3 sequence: CASRISGGRYNEQFF. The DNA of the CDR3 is TGTGCCAGCAGAATTAGCGGGGGCCGGTACAATGAGCAGTTCTTC.

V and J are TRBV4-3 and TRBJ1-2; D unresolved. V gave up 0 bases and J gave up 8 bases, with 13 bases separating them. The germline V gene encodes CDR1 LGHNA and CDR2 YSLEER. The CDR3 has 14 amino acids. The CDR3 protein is CASSQDSYPGGYTF. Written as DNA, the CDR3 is TGCGCCAGCAGCCAAGATTCGTATCCTGGGGGCTACACCTTC.

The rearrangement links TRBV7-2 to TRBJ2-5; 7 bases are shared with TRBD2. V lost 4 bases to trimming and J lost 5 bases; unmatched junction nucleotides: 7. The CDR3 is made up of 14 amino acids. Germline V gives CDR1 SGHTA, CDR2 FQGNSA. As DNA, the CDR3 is TGTGCCAGCAGCTCCTGGCGGGGGTGTGAGACCCAGTACTTC. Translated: CASSSWRGCETQYF. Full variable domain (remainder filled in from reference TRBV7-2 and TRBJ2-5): GAGVSQSPSNKVTEKGKDVELRCDPISGHTALYWYRQSLGQGLEFLIYFQGNSAPDKSGLPSDRFSAERTGGSVSTLTIQRTQQEDSAVYLCASSSWRGCETQYFGPGTRLLVL.

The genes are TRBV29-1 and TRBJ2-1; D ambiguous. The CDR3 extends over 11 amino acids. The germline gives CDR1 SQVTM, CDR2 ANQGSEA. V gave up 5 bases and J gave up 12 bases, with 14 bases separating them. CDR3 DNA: TGCAGCGTTAAGCCCGCGGAATGGCAGTTCTTC. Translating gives CSVKPAEWQFF.

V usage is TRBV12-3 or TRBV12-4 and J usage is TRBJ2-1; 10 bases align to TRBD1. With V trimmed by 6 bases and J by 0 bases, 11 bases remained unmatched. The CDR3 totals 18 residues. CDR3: CASSKSPGQGSSYNEQFF. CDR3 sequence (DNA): TGTGCCAGCAGCAAAAGTCCGGGACAGGGGAGCTCCTACAATGAGCAGTTCTTC.

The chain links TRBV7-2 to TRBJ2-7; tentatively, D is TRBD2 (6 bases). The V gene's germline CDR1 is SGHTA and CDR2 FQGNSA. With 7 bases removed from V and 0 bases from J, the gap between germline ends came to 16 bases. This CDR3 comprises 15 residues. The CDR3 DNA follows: TGTGCCAGCACCCAATGGGCGGGGAGCTCCTACGAGCAGTACTTC. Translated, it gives CASTQWAGSSYEQYF. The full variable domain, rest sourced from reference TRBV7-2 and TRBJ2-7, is GAGVSQSPSNKVTEKGKDVELRCDPISGHTALYWYRQSLGQGLEFLIYFQGNSAPDKSGLPSDRFSAERTGGSVSTLTIQRTQQEDSAVYLCASTQWAGSSYEQYFGPGTRLTVT.

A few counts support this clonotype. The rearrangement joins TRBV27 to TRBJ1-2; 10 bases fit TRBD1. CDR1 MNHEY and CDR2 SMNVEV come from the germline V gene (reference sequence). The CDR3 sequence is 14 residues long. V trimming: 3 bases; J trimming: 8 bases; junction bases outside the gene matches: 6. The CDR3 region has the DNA TGTGCCAGCAGTTTGACAGGGGGCGCGGGGGGCTACACCTTC. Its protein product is CASSLTGGAGGYTF.